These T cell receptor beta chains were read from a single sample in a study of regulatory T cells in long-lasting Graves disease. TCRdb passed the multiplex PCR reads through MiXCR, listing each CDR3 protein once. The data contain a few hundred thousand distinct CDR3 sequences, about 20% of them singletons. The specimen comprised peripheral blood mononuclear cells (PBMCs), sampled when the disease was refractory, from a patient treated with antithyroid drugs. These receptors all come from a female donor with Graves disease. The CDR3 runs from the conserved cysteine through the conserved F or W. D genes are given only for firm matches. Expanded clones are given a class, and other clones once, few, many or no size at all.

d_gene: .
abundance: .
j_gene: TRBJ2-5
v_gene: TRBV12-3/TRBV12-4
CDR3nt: TGTGCCAGCCTGGTACAACCTGGGACCCAGTACTTC
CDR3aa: CASLVQPGTQYF

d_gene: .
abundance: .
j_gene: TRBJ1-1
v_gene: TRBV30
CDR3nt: TGTGCCTGGATTGTTGGGGAGCCCACTGAAGCTTTCTTT
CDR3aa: CAWIVGEPTEAFF

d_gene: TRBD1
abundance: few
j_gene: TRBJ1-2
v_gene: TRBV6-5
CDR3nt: TGTGCCAGCAGTTACTCTCCGGGACAGGGGGCCGGTGGCTACACCTTC
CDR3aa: CASSYSPGQGAGGYTF

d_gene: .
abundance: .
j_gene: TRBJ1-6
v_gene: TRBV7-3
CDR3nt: TGTGCCAGCAGCCTGTTCGGGGGGAATTCACCCCTCCACTTT
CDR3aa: CASSLFGGNSPLHF

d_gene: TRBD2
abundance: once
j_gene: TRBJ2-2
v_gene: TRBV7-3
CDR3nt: TGTGCCAGCAGCGTCGATAGCGGGAGAGCCGGGGAGCTGTTTTTT
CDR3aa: CASSVDSGRAGELFF

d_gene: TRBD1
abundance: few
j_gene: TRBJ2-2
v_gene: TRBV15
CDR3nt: TGTGCCACCAGCAGAGAGGGACAGGGGTCGTCCGGGGAGCTGTTTTTT
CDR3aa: CATSREGQGSSGELFF

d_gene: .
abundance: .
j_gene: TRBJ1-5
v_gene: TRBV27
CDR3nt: TGTGCCAGCAGTTTATTTGGGGGGGAGAATCAGCCCCAGCATTTT
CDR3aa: CASSLFGGENQPQHF

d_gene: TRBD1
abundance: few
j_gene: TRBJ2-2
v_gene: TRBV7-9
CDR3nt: TGTGCCAGCAGCTCATCGGACAGGAGTACCGGGGAGCTGTTTTTT
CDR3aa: CASSSSDRSTGELFF

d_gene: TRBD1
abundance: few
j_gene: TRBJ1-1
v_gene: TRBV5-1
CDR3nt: TGCGCCAGCTCTACCAGGGGGCGGACGAACACTGAAGCTTTCTTT
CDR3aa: CASSTRGRTNTEAFF

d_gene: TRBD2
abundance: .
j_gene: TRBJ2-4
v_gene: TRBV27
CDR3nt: TGTGCCAGCAGTCCCACTAGCGGTTTAGCCAAAAACATTCAGTACTTC
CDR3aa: CASSPTSGLAKNIQYF

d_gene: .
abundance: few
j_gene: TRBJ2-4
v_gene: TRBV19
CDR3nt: TGTGCCAGTAGTATAGACGGGACGACCAAAAACATTCAGTACTTC
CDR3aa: CASSIDGTTKNIQYF

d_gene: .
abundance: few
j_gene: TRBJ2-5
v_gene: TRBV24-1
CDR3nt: TGTGCCACCAGTGAGAGTTGGGATCAAGAGACCCAGTACTTC
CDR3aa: CATSESWDQETQYF

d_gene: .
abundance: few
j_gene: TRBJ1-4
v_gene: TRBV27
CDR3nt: TGTGCCAGCAGGGTCACGGGGGCAACTAATGAAAAACTGTTTTTT
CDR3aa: CASRVTGATNEKLFF

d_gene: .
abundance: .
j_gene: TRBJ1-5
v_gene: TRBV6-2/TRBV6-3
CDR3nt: TGTGCCAGCAGTCCCGGGACGGCCCAATATAGCAATCAGCCCCAGCATTTT
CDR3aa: CASSPGTAQYSNQPQHF

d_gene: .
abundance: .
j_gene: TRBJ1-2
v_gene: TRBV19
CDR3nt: TGTGCCAGTAGTCGGCAGGGACGCACTAACTATGGCTACACCTTC
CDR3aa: CASSRQGRTNYGYTF

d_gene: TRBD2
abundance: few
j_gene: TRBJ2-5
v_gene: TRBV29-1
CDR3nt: TGCAGCGTTGCTGGCGGGAGGGCCTGGGGAGAGACCCAGTACTTC
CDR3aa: CSVAGGRAWGETQYF

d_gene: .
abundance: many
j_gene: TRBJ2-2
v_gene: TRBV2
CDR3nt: TGTGCCAGCGGTAGCAGGGATAGAACCGGGGAGCTGTTTTTT
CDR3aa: CASGSRDRTGELFF

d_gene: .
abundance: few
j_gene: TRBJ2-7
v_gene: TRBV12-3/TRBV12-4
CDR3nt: TGTGCCAGCAGTTTAGGGGGGTCCTCCTACTACGAGCAGTACTTC
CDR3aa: CASSLGGSSYYEQYF

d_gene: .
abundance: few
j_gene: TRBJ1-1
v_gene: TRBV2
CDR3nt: TGTGCCACCACCGACAATAGTGTTGAAGCTTTCTTT
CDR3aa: CATTDNSVEAFF

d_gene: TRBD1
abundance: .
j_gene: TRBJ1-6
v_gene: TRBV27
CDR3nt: TGTGCCAGCAGTTCACCGGGACAGGGGGCTTCACCCCTCCACTTT
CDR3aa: CASSSPGQGASPLHF

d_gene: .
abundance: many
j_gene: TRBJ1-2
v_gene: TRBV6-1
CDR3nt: TGTGCCAGCAGTGCCAATCCGGACGGATCCTATGGCTACACCTTC
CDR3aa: CASSANPDGSYGYTF

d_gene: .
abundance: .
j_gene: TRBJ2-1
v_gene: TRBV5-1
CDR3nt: TGCGCCAGCAGCTTATATGGAGGGGGCTCCTACAATGAGCAGTTCTTC
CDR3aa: CASSLYGGGSYNEQFF

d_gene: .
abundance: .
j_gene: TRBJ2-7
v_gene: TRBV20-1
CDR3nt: TGCAGTGCCAACGATAACCGGGACTACGAGCAGTACTTC
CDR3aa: CSANDNRDYEQYF

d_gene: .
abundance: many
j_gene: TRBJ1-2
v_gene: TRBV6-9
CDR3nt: TGTGCCAGCAGTTACTACCCTAGCAGCTATGGCTACACCTTC
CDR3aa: CASSYYPSSYGYTF

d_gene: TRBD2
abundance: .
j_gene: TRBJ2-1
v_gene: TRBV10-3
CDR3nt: TGTGCCATCAGTGAGGGGGGACTAGCAGACTACAATGAGCAGTTCTTC
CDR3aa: CAISEGGLADYNEQFF

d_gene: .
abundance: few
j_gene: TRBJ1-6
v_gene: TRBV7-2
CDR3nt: TGTGCCAGCAGCCCAGGGGTTTTGGTTTCACCCCTCCACTTT
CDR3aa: CASSPGVLVSPLHF

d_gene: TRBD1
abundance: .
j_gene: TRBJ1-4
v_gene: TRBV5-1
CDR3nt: TGTGCCAGCAGCTTACAGGGGGCTAATGAAAAACTGTTTTTT
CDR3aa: CASSLQGANEKLFF

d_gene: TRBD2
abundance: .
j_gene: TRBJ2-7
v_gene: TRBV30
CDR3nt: TGTGCCTGCATGACGGGACTAGCTGTGGTGCAGTACTTC
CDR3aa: CACMTGLAVVQYF

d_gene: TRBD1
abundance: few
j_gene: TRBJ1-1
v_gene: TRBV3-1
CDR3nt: TGTGCCAGCAGTTGGAGACAGGGGGCTCACACTGAAGCTTTCTTT
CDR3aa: CASSWRQGAHTEAFF

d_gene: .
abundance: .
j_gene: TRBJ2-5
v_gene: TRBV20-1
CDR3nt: TGCAGTGCTAGAGGGATCGCGTCCGGGCAGGAGACCCAGTACTTC
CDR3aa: CSARGIASGQETQYF

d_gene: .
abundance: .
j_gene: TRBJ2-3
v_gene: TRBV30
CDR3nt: TGTGCCTGGAATTCAAAGGCGGATACGCAGTATTTT
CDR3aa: CAWNSKADTQYF

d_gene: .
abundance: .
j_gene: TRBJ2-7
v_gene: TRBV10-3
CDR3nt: TGTGCCATCAGTGAGGACAGACCCTACGAGCAGTACTTC
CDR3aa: CAISEDRPYEQYF

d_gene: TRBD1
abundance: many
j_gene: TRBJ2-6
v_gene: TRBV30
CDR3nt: TGTGCCTGGAGTGCCCAACTAGGGGGCGGTGGGGCCAACGTCCTGACTTTC
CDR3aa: CAWSAQLGGGGANVLTF

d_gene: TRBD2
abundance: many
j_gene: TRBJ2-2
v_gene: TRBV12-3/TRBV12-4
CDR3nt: TGTGCCAGCAGTCCAGGACTAGCGGGAGGCCCCGGGGAGCTGTTTTTT
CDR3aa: CASSPGLAGGPGELFF

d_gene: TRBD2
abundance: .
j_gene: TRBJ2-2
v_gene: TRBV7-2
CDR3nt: TGTGCCAGCGCATTCCGGGGCGGGAGGGGGATCGGGGAGCTGTTTTTT
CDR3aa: CASAFRGGRGIGELFF

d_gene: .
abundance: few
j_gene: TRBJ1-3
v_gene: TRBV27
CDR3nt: TGTGCCAGCAGTACGAATCACCCCTCTGGAAACACCATATATTTT
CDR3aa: CASSTNHPSGNTIYF

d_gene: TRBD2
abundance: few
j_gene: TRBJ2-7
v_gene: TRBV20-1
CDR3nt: TGCAGTGCTCTAGCGGAGACCTCATACGAGCAGTACTTC
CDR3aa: CSALAETSYEQYF

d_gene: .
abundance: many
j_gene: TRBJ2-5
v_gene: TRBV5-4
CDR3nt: TGTGCCAGCAGCGCCGCCCCCGGGACGCCGCAAGAGACCCAGTACTTC
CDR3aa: CASSAAPGTPQETQYF